This T cell receptor beta chain was recovered during a study of cytomegalovirus exposure and HLA in healthy donors. Findings of the study overall: First-cohort TCR clusters were later found to tend to co-occur in the approximately 120 validation repertoires. In vitro data verified three CMV-associated chains as specific for CMV antigens.

The protocol was immunoSEQ multiplex PCR, while the TCRdb copy is restricted to in-frame clones and leaves out a portion. The sample carries about 150,000 clones, roughly 89% recorded once. The germline V gene has CDR1 GTSNPN and CDR2 SVGIG (reference sequence). V shed 5 bases and J 7 bases; nucleotides not matched to a gene: 6. This CDR3 is built from 13 residues. On this clone: Its antigen is not known.

The genes are TRBV30 and TRBJ1-5, with TRBD1 identical over 9 bases. This clonotype was obtained from a man aged 18 to 29 in good health and CMV-seropositive. The sample consisted of PBMCs. CDR3 nucleotides: TGTGCCTGGCAACAGGGGGCTGGGCAGCCCCAGCATTTT. Amino acids: CAWQQGAGQPQHF.